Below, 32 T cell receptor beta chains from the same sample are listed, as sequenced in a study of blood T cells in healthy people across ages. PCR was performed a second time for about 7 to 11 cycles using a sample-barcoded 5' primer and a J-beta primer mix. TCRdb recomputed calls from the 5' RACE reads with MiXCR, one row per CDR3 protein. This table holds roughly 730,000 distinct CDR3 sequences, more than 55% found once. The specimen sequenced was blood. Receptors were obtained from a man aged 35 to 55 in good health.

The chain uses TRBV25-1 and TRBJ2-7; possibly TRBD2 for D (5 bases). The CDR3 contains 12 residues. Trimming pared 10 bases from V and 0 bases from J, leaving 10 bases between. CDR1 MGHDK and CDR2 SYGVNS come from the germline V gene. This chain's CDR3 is CATSGDSYEQYF. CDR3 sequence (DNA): TGTGCCACCTCCGGGGACTCCTACGAGCAGTACTTC.

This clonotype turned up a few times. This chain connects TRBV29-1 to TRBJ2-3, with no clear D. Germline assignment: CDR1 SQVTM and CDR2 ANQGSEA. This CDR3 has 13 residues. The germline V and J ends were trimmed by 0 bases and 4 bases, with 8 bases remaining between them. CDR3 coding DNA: TGCAGCGTTGAAGATCTTCTGGCAGATACGCAGTATTTT. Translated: CSVEDLLADTQYF.

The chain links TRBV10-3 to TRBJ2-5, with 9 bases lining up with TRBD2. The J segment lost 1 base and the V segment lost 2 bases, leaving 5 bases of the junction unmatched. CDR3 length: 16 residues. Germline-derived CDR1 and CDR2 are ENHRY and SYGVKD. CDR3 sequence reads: CAISEAAGGTQETQYF. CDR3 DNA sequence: TGTGCCATCAGTGAGGCAGCGGGAGGCACCCAAGAGACCCAGTACTTC.

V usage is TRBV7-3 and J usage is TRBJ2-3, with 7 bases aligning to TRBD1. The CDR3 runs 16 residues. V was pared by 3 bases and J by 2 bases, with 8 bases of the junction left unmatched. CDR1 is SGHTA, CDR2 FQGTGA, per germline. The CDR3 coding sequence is TGTGCCAGCAGCTTCCTTGGCAGGGGGTCCACAGATACGCAGTATTTT. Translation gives CASSFLGRGSTDTQYF. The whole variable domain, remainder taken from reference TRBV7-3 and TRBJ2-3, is GAGVSQTPSNKVTEKGKYVELRCDPISGHTALYWYRQSLGQGPEFLIYFQGTGAADDSGLPNDRFFAVRPEGSVSTLKIQRTERGDSAVYLCASSFLGRGSTDTQYFGPGTRLTVL.

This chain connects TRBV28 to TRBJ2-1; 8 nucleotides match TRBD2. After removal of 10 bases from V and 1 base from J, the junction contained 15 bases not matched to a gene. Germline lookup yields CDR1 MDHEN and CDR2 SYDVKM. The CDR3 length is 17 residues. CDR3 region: CANSRGGPGASYNEQFF. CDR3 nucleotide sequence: TGTGCCAACAGCCGGGGGGGGCCGGGAGCATCCTACAATGAGCAGTTCTTC.

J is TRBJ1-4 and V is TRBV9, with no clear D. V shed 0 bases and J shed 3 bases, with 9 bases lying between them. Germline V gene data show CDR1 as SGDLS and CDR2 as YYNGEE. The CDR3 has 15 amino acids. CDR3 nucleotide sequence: TGTGCCAGCAGCGTAGCCGGGGTTTCTAATGAAAAACTGTTTTTT. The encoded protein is CASSVAGVSNEKLFF.

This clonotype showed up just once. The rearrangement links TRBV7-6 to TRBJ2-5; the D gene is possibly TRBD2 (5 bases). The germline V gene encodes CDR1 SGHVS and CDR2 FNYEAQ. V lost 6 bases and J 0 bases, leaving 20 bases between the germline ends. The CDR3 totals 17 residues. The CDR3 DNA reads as TGTGCCAGCAGATTGAGGGCTGGGAGCCGGTACCAAGAGACCCAGTACTTC. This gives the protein CASRLRAGSRYQETQYF.

The CDR3 nucleotides are TGTGCCAGCAGCCCCGGGACTCACTCTCCCAATGAGCAGTACTTC. It codes for CASSPGTHSPNEQYF. The chain uses TRBV4-2 and TRBJ2-5, with D maybe TRBD2 (6 bases). The CDR3 runs 15 residues. Between the trimmed V and J ends, which lost 4 bases and 11 bases, there was a span of 23 bases. Germline CDR1 reads LGHNA; CDR2 reads YNFKEQ.

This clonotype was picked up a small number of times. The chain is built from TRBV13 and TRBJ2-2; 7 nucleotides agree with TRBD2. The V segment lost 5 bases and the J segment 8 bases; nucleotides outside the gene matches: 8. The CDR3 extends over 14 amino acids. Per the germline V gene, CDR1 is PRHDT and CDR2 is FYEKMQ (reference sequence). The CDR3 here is CASSAPSGWGELFF. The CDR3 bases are TGTGCCAGCAGCGCTCCTAGCGGATGGGGGGAGCTGTTTTTT.

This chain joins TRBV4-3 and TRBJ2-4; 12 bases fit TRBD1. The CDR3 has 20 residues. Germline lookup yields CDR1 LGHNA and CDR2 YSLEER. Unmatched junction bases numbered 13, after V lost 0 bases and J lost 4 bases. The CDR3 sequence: CASSQDLEIPGQGAKNIQYF. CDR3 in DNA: TGCGCCAGCAGCCAAGACCTCGAAATTCCGGGACAGGGGGCAAAAAACATTCAGTACTTC.

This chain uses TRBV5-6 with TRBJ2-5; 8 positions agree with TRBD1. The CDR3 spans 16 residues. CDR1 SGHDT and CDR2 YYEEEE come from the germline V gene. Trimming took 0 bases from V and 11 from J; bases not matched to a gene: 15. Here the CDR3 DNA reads TGTGCCAGCAGCTTGGACAGGGGGTCTGTTTACAATGAGCAGTACTTC. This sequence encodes CASSLDRGSVYNEQYF.

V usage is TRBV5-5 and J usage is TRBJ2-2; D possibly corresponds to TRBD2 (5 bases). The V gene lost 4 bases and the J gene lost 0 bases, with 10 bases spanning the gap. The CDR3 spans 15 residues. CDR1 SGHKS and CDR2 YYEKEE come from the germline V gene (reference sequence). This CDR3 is CASSPRGPNTGELFF. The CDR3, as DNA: TGTGCCAGCAGCCCGCGAGGGCCGAACACCGGGGAGCTGTTTTTT.

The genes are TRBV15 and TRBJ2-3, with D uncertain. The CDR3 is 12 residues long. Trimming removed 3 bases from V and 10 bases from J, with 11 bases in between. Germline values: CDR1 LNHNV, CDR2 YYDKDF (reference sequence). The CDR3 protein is CATSSRWAAQYF. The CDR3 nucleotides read TGTGCCACCAGCAGCAGATGGGCCGCGCAGTATTTT.

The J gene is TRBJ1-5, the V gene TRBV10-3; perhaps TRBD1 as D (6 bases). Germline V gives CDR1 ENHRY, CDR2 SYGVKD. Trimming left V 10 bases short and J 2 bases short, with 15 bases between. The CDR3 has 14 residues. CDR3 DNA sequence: TGTGCCACCCTACAGGGATTAGGCAATCAGCCCCAGCATTTT. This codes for CATLQGLGNQPQHF.

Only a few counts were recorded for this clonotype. CDR3 sequence reads: CASSLGTGANYGYTF. CDR3 bases: TGTGCCAGCAGTTTAGGGACAGGTGCGAACTATGGCTACACCTTC. The chain combines TRBV27 with TRBJ1-2; TRBD1 matches 8 bases. Trimming took 2 bases from V and 2 from J; bases not matched to a gene: 4. The CDR3 loop spans 15 amino acids. The germline V gene has CDR1 MNHEY and CDR2 SMNVEV (reference sequence).

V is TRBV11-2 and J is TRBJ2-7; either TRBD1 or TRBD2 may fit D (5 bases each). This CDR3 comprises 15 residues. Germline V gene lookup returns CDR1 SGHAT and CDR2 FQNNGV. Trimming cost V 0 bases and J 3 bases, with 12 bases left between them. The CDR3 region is CASSLDSGPRYEQYF. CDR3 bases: TGTGCCAGCAGCTTAGATTCGGGGCCTCGCTACGAGCAGTACTTC.

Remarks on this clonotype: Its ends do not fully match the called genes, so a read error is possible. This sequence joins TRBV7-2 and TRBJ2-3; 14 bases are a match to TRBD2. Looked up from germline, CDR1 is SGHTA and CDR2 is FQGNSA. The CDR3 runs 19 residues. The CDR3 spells CAGSLERLAGGGGTDTQYF. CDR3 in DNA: TGTGCCGGCAGCTTAGAGCGACTAGCGGGAGGGGGAGGGACAGATACGCAGTATTTT.

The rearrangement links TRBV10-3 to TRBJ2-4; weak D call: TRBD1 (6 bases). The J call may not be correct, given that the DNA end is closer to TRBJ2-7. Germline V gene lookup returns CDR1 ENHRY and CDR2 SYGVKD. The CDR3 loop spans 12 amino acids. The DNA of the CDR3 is TGTGCCATCAGGGTACAGGGTGACGAGCAGTACTTC. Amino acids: CAIRVQGDEQYF.

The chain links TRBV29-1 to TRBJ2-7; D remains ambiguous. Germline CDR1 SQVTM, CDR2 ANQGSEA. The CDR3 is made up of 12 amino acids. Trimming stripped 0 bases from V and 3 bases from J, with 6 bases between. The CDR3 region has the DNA TGCAGCGTTGAAGATAGCCTCTACGAGCAGTACTTC. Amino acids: CSVEDSLYEQYF.

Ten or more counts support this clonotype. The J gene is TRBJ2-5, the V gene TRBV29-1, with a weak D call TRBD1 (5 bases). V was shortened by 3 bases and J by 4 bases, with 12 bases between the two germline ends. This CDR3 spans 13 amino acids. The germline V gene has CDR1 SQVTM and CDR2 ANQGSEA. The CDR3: CSVDGQGTETQYF. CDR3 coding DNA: TGCAGCGTTGACGGCCAGGGAACAGAGACCCAGTACTTC.

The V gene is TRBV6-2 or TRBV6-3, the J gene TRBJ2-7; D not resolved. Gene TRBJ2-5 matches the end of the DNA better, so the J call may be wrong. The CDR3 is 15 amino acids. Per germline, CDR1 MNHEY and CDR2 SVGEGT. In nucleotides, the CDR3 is TGTGCCAGCATCCCAGCGACGGGCACTGAGGAGACCCAGTACTTC. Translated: CASIPATGTEETQYF.

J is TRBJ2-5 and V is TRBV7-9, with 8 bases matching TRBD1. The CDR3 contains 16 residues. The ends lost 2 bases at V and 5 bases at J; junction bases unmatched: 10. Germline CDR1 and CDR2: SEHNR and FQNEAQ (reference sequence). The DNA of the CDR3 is TGTGCCAGCAGCTTAAAGAGGACAGGGAGTAGGGAGACCCAGTACTTC. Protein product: CASSLKRTGSRETQYF. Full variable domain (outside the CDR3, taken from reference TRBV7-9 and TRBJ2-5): DTGVSQNPRHKITKRGQNVTFRCDPISEHNRLYWYRQTLGQGPEFLTYFQNEAQLEKSRLLSDRFSAERPKGSFSTLEIQRTEQGDSAMYLCASSLKRTGSRETQYFGPGTRLLVL.

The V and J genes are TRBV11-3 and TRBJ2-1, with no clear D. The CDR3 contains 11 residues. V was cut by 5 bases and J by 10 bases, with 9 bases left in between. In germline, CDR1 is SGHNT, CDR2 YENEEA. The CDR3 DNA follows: TGTGCCAGCAGCCTAAATTTGGAGCAGTTCTTC. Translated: CASSLNLEQFF.

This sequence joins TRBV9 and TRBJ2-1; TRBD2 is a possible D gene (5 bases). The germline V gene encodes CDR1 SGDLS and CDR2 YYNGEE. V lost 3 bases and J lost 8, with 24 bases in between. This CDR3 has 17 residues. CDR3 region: CASSGRADGKFKDEQFF. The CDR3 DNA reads TGTGCCAGCAGCGGGCGGGCAGACGGGAAGTTCAAGGATGAGCAGTTCTTC.

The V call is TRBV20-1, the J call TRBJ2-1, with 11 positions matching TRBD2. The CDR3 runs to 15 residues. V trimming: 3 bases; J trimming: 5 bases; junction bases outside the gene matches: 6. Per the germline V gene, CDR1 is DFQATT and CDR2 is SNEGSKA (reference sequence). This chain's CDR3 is CSASDLAGGNNEQFF. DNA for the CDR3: TGCAGTGCTAGCGACCTAGCGGGGGGAAACAATGAGCAGTTCTTC.

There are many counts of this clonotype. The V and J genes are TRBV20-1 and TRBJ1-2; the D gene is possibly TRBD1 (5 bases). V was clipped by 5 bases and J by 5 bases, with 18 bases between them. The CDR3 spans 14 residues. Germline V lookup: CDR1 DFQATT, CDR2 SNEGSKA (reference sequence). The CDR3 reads CSAESGTARYGYTF. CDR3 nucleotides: TGCAGTGCTGAGTCCGGGACCGCGAGATATGGCTACACCTTC.

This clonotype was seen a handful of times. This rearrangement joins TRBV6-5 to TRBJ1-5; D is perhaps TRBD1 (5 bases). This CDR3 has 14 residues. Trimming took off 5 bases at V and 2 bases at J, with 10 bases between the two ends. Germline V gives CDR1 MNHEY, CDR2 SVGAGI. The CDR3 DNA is TGTGCCAGCAGTACCGGGGGGGGCAATCAGCCCCAGCATTTT. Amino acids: CASSTGGGNQPQHF.

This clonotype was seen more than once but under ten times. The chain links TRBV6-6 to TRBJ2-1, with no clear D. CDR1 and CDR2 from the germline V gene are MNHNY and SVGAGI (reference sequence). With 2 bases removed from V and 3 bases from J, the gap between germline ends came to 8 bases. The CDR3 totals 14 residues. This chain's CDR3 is CASSYSVVYNEQFF. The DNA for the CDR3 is TGTGCCAGCAGTTACAGCGTAGTCTACAATGAGCAGTTCTTC.

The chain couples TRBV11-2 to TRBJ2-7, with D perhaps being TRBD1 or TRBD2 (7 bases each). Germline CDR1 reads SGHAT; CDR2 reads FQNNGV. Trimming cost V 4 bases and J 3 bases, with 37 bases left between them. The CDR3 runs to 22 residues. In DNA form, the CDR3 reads TGTGCCAGCAGCTCCGCCTCGACAGGGCCGGTGCGGGAGCGGTCTGATCTCTACGAGCAGTACTTC. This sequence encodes CASSSASTGPVRERSDLYEQYF.

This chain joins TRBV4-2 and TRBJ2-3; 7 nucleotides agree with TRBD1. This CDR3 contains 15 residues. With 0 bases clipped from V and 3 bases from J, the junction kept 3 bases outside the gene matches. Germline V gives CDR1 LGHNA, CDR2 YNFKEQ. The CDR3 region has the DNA TGTGCCAGCAGCCAAGACCCAGGGGGAACAGATACGCAGTATTTT. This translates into CASSQDPGGTDTQYF.

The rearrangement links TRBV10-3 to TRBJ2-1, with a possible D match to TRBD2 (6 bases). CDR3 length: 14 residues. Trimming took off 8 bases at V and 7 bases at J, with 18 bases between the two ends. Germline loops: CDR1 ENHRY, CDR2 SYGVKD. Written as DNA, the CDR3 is TGTGCCATCGAAAAGAGCGGGCCGCTAAATGAGCAGTTCTTC. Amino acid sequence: CAIEKSGPLNEQFF.

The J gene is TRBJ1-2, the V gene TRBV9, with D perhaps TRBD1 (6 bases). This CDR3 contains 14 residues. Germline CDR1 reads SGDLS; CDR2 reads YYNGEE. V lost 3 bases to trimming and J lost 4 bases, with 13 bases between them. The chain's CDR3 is CASSAQGEGYGYTF. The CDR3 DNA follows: TGTGCCAGCAGCGCACAGGGTGAGGGCTATGGCTACACCTTC.